The sequence of this TCR beta chain was determined in a study of CD8 T cells in ankylosing spondylitis. In the case of this clonotype: The antigen is not known.

This CDR3 is 15 amino acids long. The V end lost 1 base, the J end lost 8 bases, and 14 bases lay between the germline ends. CDR1 and CDR2 (germline): SGHVS, FNYEAQ. Study-level points and caveats: A number of the motif variants had already been described in reactive arthritis synovial fluid and blood. Ankylosing spondylitis blood appeared to be characterized by a TCR beta motif of under 10 highly homologous variants. Disease-linked clones bore a CD8+ phenotype and were relatively rare in peripheral blood.

Making use of molecular barcodes, quantitative 5'-RACE generated TCR beta libraries. From the 5' RACE reads, TCRdb called clonotypes with MiXCR, one entry per CDR3 protein. Here the sample spans 500,000 to 550,000 distinct CDR3 sequences, approximately 12% being singletons. The clonotype originates from a male donor with ankylosing spondylitis. The sample consisted of blood, either unsorted or a sorted T cell fraction (not recorded which). The chain links TRBV7-6 to TRBJ1-4; D unresolved. CDR3 in amino acids: CASSLEPQTGEKLFF. The DNA of the CDR3 is TGTGCCAGCAGCTTAGAACCACAAACGGGAGAAAAACTGTTTTTT.